This section outlines one TCR beta chain sequence together with its context. This clonotype has ten or more counts. Its antigen is currently not known. It has no much larger one-base neighbor in the sample; base qualities were not kept. This entry is derived from a study of T cells after yellow fever vaccination (dated by TCRdb to the late 2010s). Looking at the study overall: The SMART-Seq v4 Ultra Low Input RNA kit was used to prepare libraries from fractions with low cell numbers. To follow T-cell clones before and after both primary and booster YFV17D yellow fever vaccination, bulk TCR alpha and beta repertoires underwent longitudinal sequencing. The cohort comprised two healthy male donors, one aged 18 to 29 and one aged 30 to 40 years. Blood was drawn at multiple timepoints before and after primary and secondary immunization, with bulk PBMC replicates and cell subsets isolated. The full study reports these points: The study included only two donors, which limits how far the findings can be generalized. Computational filtering was needed because FACS-sorted repertoires could contain abundant contaminating clonotypes from the bulk population. The secondary T-cell response was weaker than the primary response but faster, peaking on day 5 instead of day 15. A small share of clonotypes occurred in both CD4 and CD8 compartments, likely arising from convergent recombination. After the booster, most clones that had expanded after primary vaccination were detected again (about 95% of CD4 and around nine tenths of CD8), suggesting broad maintenance of memory.

Germline trimming: 3 bases from V, 6 bases from J; junction bases outside gene matches: 4. From the cysteine through the phenylalanine, the CDR3 covers 13 amino acids. Of all the DNA, just the CDR3 is kept, 39 bases in frame from base 1. CDR1 SGHDT and CDR2 YYEEEE were looked up in the germline V gene. TCR cDNA was synthesized by 5'RACE template switching, through which a universal primer site and unique molecular identifiers were introduced. Priming for cDNA synthesis came from both the TCR alpha and TCR beta constant segments. Library amplification used two PCR steps, and the second PCR step added sample barcodes and sequencing adapters. Sequencing of the libraries was done on either Illumina HiSeq 2500 (2x100 bp) or NovaSeq (2x150 bp). Per the original workflow: MIGEC handled demultiplexing of reads and collapsing into UMI consensus sequences, while MiXCR performed V(D)J alignment. Clonotypes responding to the vaccine were identified with edgeR on replicate PBMC samples, with the criteria of FDR below 0.01 and a log2 fold change above 5 up to day 15. CD4 or CD8 identity was assigned to each bulk clonotype according to whether the clonotype was present at higher abundance in the sequenced CD4 repertoire or the sequenced CD8 repertoire. TCRdb applied fastp at Q25 and MiXCR to the public reads, then kept only in-frame beta chains. Each entry merges the rows of one CDR3 protein and shows their most common DNA and genes. The authors' filters were not applied to this entry. Counted in this sample were around 250,000 distinct CDR3 sequences; around 7% of them appeared once. The ten most abundant clones make up about 0.85% of the sample.

The sample's treatment or condition label, in plain terms: live attenuated yellow fever vaccine strain. A standard Ficoll-Paque protocol was used to isolate PBMCs from peripheral blood. Dynabeads CD4 and CD8 positive selection kits were used to isolate CD4 and CD8 T-cell fractions. TriZol was used to extract RNA from bulk PBMCs, from CD4 and CD8 fractions, and from dextramer-positive and dextramer-negative fractions. The chain joins TRBV5-6 to TRBJ2-5, and 8 bases in between align with TRBD1. This sample comprised CD4+ T cells sorted from PBMCs, obtained 15 days after the yellow fever booster vaccination. The clonotype was recovered from a man under 40 who received the YFV17D yellow fever vaccine. The encoded CDR3 is CASSSPRGQTQYF. Here is the DNA: TGTGCCAGCAGCTCGCCCAGGGGGCAGACCCAGTACTTC.